Listed here are 10 T cell receptor beta chains from one sample, sequenced in a study of regulatory T cells in long-lasting Graves disease. Time point reported: persistent/refractory GD, antithyroid drugs over 5 years with positive TRAb. PBMC RNA served as the TCR library source. Both iRepertoire HTBI primers and Arm-PCR of CDR3 regions were used to build the TCR beta libraries. TCRdb passed the multiplex PCR reads through MiXCR, listing each CDR3 protein once. Of hundreds of thousands of distinct CDR3 sequences listed, roughly 21% are singletons. The sequences come from peripheral blood mononuclear cells (PBMCs), collected when the disease was refractory, from a patient treated with antithyroid drugs. Every receptor here comes from a female donor with Graves disease.

The chain carries TRBV20-1 and TRBJ2-1, with 9 bases fitting TRBD2. Germline lookup yields CDR1 DFQATT and CDR2 SNEGSKA (reference sequence). The CDR3 runs to 15 residues. Unmatched junction bases numbered 6, after V lost 1 base and J lost 5 bases. The CDR3 sequence is CSARGGGGHNNEQFF. CDR3 nucleotide sequence: TGCAGTGCTAGAGGCGGGGGGGGCCACAACAATGAGCAGTTCTTC.

This clonotype has at least ten counts. The chain recombines TRBV28 with TRBJ2-7; D is uncertain. Looked up from germline, CDR1 is MDHEN and CDR2 is SYDVKM. This CDR3 contains 12 residues. V was trimmed by 5 bases and J by 4 bases, leaving 9 bases between them. CDR3 loop: CASSENSYEQYF. Written as DNA, the CDR3 is TGTGCCAGCAGTGAGAACTCGTACGAGCAGTACTTC.

This rearrangement joins TRBV12-3 or TRBV12-4 to TRBJ2-3, with 8 positions matching TRBD2. CDR3 length equals 16 residues. J gave up 5 bases and V 6 bases, and 13 bases lay outside the gene matches. CDR3 nucleotides: TGTGCCAGCAGCGGGGGGGTAGCGGGATGGGGAGATACGCAGTATTTT. Translation gives CASSGGVAGWGDTQYF.

The chain couples TRBV11-3 to TRBJ2-7, with D tentatively TRBD2 (6 bases). Trimming removed 4 bases at V and 6 bases at J, with 22 bases between. The CDR3 loop spans 16 amino acids. The germline V gene has CDR1 SGHNT and CDR2 YENEEA. The CDR3 DNA reads TGTGCCAGCAGCTCCTCCTGGAGGGGAGATAGTTTCGAGCAGTACTTC. This sequence encodes CASSSSWRGDSFEQYF.

This clonotype was picked up many times. The chain carries TRBV5-1 and TRBJ2-7, with 10 positions matching TRBD1. Germline V gene sequence: CDR1 SGHRS, CDR2 YFSETQ. The trim removed 3 bases at V and 1 base at J, leaving 7 bases unmatched. The CDR3 loop spans 16 amino acids. CDR3 coding DNA: TGCGCCAGCAGCTGGACCGGGACAGGGGCATCCTACGAGCAGTACTTC. This codes for CASSWTGTGASYEQYF.

The chain couples TRBV12-3 or TRBV12-4 to TRBJ2-3; 9 nucleotides match TRBD2. The CDR3 runs 14 residues. V lost 1 base and J lost 6; bases outside the gene matches: 2. As DNA, the CDR3 is TGTGCCAGCAGTTTAGAGGCGGGGGGGGATACGCAGTATTTT. Translated, it gives CASSLEAGGDTQYF.

This clonotype showed up many times. The rearrangement uses TRBV20-1 and TRBJ2-5, with D possibly being TRBD2 (6 bases). Germline V gene sequence: CDR1 DFQATT, CDR2 SNEGSKA (reference sequence). This CDR3 is 14 amino acids long. Trimming removed 6 bases from V and 4 bases from J, with 18 bases in between. CDR3 coding DNA: TGCAGTGCCCCCTCCTACGCGGGGCGAGAGACCCAGTACTTC. Translating it yields CSAPSYAGRETQYF.

CDR3 DNA sequence: TGTGCCACCAGTGGGAAAGGGCAGAACACCGGGGAGCTGTTTTTT. It specifies CATSGKGQNTGELFF. The gene calls are TRBV24-1 and TRBJ2-2; no clear D. The CDR3 runs 15 residues. With 5 bases removed from V and 1 base from J, the gap between germline ends came to 10 bases. Per germline, CDR1 KGHDR and CDR2 SFDVKD.

This clonotype turned up a few times. The chain joins TRBV27 to TRBJ2-2; 9 positions agree with TRBD1. CDR1 is MNHEY, CDR2 SMNVEV, per germline (reference sequence). J was trimmed by 5 bases and V by 5 bases; bases with no gene match: 6. This CDR3 comprises 15 residues. In nucleotides, the CDR3 is TGTGCCAGCAGTATGGGGACAGGGTGGACCGGGGAGCTGTTTTTT. It translates to CASSMGTGWTGELFF.

This clonotype was found many times. The chain carries TRBV7-3 and TRBJ2-1, with 12 positions matching TRBD2. V dropped 3 bases and J dropped 10; count of bases not matched to a gene: 7. The germline CDR1 and CDR2 sequences are SGHTA and FQGTGA. CDR3 length equals 15 residues. The CDR3 here is CASSFTGTSGLEQFF. The DNA for the CDR3 is TGTGCCAGCAGCTTCACCGGGACTAGCGGGTTGGAGCAGTTCTTC.